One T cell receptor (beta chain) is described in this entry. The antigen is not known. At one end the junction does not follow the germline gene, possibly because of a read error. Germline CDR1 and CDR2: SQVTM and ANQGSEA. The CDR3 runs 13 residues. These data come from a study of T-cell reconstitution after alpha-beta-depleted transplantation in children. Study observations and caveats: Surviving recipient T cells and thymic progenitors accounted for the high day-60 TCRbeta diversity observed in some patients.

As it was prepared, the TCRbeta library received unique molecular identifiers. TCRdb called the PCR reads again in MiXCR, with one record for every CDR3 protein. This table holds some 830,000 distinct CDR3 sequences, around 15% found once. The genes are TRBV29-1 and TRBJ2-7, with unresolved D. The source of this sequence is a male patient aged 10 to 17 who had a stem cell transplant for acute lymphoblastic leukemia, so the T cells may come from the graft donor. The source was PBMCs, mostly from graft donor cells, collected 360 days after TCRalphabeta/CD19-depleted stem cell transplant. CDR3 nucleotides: TGCAGCGTTGAAGGGGGTGGTGAGGACCCTCCGTTCTTC. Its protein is CSVEGGGEDPPFF.